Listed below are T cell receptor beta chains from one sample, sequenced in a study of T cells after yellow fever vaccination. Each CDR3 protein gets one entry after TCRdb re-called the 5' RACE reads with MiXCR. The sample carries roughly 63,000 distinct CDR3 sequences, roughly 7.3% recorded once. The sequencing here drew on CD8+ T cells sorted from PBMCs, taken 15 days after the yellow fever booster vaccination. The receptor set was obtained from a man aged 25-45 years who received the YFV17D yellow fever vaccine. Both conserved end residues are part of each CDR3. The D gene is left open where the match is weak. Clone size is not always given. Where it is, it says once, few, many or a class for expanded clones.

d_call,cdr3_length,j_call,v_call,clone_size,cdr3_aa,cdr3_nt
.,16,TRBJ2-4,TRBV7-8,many,CASSLSPLGAKNIQYF,TGTGCCAGCAGCTTAAGCCCCCTGGGGGCCAAAAACATTCAGTACTTC
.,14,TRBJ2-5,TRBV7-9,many,CASSSQILQETQYF,TGTGCCAGCAGCTCCCAGATTCTACAGGAGACCCAGTACTTC
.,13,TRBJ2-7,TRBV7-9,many,CASSPEAGIEQYF,TGTGCCAGCAGCCCCGAGGCTGGGATCGAGCAGTACTTC
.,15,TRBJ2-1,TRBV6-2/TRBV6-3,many,CASSYFHRLTDEQFF,TGTGCCAGCAGTTACTTCCATCGACTAACCGATGAGCAGTTCTTC
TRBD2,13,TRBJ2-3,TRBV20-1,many,CSAPRREADTQYF,TGCAGTGCCCCACGACGGGAGGCAGATACGCAGTATTTT
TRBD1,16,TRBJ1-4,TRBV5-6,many,CASSLVQTGEDEKLFF,TGTGCCAGCAGCTTGGTGCAGACAGGGGAAGACGAAAAACTGTTTTTT
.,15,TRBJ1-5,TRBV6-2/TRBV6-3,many,CASSYSWESNQPQHF,TGTGCCAGCAGTTACTCGTGGGAAAGCAATCAGCCCCAGCATTTT
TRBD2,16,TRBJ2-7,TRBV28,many,CASSDASPGLAREQYF,TGTGCCAGCAGCGATGCCTCGCCGGGACTAGCGCGCGAGCAGTACTTC
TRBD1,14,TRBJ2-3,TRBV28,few,CASSPDRVTDTQYF,TGTGCCAGCAGCCCGGACAGGGTCACAGATACGCAGTATTTT
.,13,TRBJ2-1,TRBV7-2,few,CASSLVILGEVFF,TGTGCCAGCAGCTTAGTAATTCTGGGTGAGGTGTTCTTC
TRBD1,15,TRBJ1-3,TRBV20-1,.,CSAYPGQASGNTIYF,TGCAGTGCTTACCCGGGACAGGCCTCTGGAAACACCATATATTTT
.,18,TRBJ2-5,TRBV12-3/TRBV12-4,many,CASSFLLEVPGTLETQYF,TGTGCCAGCAGTTTTTTGCTGGAAGTCCCCGGGACTTTAGAGACCCAGTACTTC
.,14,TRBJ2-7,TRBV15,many,CATYSGSKGDEQYF,TGTGCCACCTACTCCGGGTCCAAGGGAGACGAGCAGTACTTC
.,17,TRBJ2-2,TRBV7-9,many,CASSLPVERNIPGELFF,TGTGCCAGCAGCTTACCGGTGGAACGGAACATACCCGGGGAGCTGTTTTTT
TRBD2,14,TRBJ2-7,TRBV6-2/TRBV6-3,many,CASCWEAGTYEQYF,TGTGCCAGCTGTTGGGAAGCGGGGACCTACGAGCAGTACTTC
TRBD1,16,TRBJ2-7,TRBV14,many,CASSQDRGRNSYEQYF,TGTGCCAGCAGCCAAGACAGGGGGAGAAACTCCTACGAGCAGTACTTC
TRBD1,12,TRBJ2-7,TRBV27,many,CASTAGGSEQYF,TGTGCCAGCACAGCAGGGGGAAGCGAGCAGTACTTC
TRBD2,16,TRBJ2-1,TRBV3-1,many,CASSRGGLAGYNEQFF,TGTGCCAGCAGCCGGGGGGGACTAGCGGGATACAATGAGCAGTTCTTC
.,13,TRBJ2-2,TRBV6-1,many,CASSRPNTGELFF,TGTGCCAGCAGTAGACCGAACACCGGGGAGCTGTTTTTT
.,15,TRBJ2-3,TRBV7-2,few,CASSLVWDNTDTQYF,TGTGCCAGCAGCTTAGTGTGGGACAACACAGATACGCAGTATTTT
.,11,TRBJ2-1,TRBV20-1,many,CSARVGDEQFF,TGCAGTGCCAGGGTGGGTGATGAGCAGTTCTTC
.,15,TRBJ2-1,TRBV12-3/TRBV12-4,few,CASYPGPMTLGEQFF,TGTGCCAGCTATCCCGGGCCGATGACTTTGGGTGAGCAGTTCTTC
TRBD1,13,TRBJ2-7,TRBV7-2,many,CASSLGQVYEQYF,TGTGCCAGCAGCCTGGGACAGGTCTACGAGCAGTACTTC
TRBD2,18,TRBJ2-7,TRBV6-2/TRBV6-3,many,CASSTARVTSGYIYEQYF,TGTGCCAGCAGTACCGCCCGCGTTACTAGCGGCTACATCTACGAGCAGTACTTC
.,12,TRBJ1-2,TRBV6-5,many,CASSNFGDGYTF,TGTGCCAGCAGTAATTTCGGGGACGGCTACACCTTC
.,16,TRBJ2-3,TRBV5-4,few,CASSYSGPNTTDTQYF,TGTGCCAGCAGCTATTCCGGACCGAATACTACAGATACGCAGTATTTT
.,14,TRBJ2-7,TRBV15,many,CATSRDTRAYEQYF,TGTGCCACCAGCAGAGATACCAGGGCCTACGAGCAGTACTTC
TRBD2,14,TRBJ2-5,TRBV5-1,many,CASSSGTSGETQYF,TGCGCCAGCAGCTCTGGGACTAGCGGAGAGACCCAGTACTTC
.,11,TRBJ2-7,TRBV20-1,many,CSARDNGEQYF,TGCAGTGCTAGAGACAACGGCGAGCAGTACTTC
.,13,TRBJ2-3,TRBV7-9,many,CASSSSLTDTQYF,TGTGCCAGCAGCTCTAGCTTAACAGATACGCAGTATTTT
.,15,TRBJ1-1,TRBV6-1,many,CASSELQGLNTEAFF,TGTGCCAGCAGTGAACTACAGGGCTTGAACACTGAAGCTTTCTTT
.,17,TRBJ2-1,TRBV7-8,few,CASILAGSPPSYNEQFF,TGTGCCAGCATCCTAGCCGGGAGCCCCCCCTCCTACAATGAGCAGTTCTTC
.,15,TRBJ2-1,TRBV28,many,CACTGGANAYNEQFF,TGTGCCTGCACCGGGGGAGCGAACGCCTACAATGAGCAGTTCTTC
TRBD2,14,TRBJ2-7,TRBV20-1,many,CSARGGGSIYEQYF,TGCAGTGCTAGAGGGGGAGGGTCCATTTACGAGCAGTACTTC
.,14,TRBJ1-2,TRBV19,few,CASSTWTANYGYTF,TGTGCCAGTAGTACTTGGACAGCTAACTATGGCTACACCTTC
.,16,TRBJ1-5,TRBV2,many,CASSEDRGSGNQPQHF,TGTGCCAGCAGTGAAGATCGGGGATCGGGCAATCAGCCCCAGCATTTT